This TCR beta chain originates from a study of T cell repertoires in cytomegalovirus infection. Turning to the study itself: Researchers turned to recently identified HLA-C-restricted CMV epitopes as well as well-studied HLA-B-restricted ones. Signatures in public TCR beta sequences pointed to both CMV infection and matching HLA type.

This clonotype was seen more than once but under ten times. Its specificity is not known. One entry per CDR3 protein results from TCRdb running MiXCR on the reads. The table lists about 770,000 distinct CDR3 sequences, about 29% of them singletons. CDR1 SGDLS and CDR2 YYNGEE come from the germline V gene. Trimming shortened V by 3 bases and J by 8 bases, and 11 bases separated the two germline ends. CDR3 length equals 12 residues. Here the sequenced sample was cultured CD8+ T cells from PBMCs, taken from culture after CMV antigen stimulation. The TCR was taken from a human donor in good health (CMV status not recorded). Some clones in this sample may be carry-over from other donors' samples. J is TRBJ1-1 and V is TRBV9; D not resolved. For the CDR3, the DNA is TGTGCCAGCAGCGCAGATCTGAGCGAAGCTTTCTTT. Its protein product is CASSADLSEAFF.